The entry below describes one TCR beta chain. What it binds is not known. This specimen belongs to a study of response to subunit inactivated influenza vaccine. Study-wide points: New T cells are recruited in small numbers by each seasonal influenza vaccination, according to the authors' suggestion.

Germline-derived CDR1 and CDR2 are LGHDT and YNNKEL (reference sequence). Trimming removed 5 bases at V and 8 bases at J, with 18 bases between. This CDR3 is built from 14 residues. TCRdb reprocessed the RT-PCR reads with MiXCR, giving one entry per CDR3 protein. Seen here are around 200,000 distinct CDR3 sequences, around 9.2% observed once, and the top ten hold roughly a tenth. Source: non-naive T cells sorted from PBMCs, taken on the day of vaccination. This sequence was found in a man aged 50 or older who received an inactivated influenza vaccine. V and J are TRBV3-1 and TRBJ1-2, with a weak D call TRBD1 (6 bases). CDR3: CASSYPRGGGGYTF. CDR3 DNA sequence: TGTGCCAGCAGCTACCCTCGAGGGGGAGGCGGCTACACCTTC.